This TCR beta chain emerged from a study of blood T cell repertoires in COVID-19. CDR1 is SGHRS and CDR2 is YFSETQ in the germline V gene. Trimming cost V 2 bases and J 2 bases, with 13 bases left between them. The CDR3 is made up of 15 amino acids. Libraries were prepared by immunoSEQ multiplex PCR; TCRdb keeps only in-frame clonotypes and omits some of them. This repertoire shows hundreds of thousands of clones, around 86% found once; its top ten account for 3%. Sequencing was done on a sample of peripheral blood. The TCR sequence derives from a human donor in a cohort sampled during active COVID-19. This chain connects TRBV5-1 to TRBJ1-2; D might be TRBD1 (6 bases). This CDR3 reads CASSFNRVGNYGYTF. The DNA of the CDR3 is TGCGCCAGCAGCTTCAACAGGGTCGGGAACTATGGCTACACCTTC.